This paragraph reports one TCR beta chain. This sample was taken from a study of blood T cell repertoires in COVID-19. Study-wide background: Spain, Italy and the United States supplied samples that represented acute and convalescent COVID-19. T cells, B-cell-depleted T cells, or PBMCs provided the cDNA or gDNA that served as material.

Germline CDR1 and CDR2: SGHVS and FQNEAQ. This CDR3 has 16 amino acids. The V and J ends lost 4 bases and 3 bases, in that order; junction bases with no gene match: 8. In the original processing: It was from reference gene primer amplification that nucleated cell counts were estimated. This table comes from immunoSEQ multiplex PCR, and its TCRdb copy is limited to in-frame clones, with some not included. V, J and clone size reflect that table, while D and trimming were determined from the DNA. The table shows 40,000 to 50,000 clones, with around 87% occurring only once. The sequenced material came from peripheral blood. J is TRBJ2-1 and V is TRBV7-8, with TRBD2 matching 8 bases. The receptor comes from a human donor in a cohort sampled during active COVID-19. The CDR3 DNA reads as TGTGCCAGCAGCTCGACCGGGACTAGGGGCTACAATGAGCAGTTCTTC. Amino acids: CASSSTGTRGYNEQFF.